A selection of T cell receptor beta chains follows, all from one sample in a study of PD-1 blockade in classical Hodgkin lymphoma. Clones were sequenced by immunoSEQ multiplex PCR, and TCRdb holds only the in-frame ones, with some missing. The sample consists of 95,000 to 100,000 clones, approximately 90% of them appearing once. Here the sequenced sample was peripheral blood mononuclear cells (PBMCs), taken before the second cycle of nivolumab. Receptors originate from a human donor with classical Hodgkin lymphoma. Each CDR3 is given with its conserved first and last residue. D genes are given only for firm matches. Clone sizes are given selectively: once, few, many, or a class where the clone is expanded.

D gene	clone size	V gene	J gene	CDR3 length	CDR3 protein	CDR3 DNA
TRBD2	-	TRBV6-4	TRBJ2-1	16	CASSDGAERGPNEQFF	TGTGCCAGCAGTGACGGGGCGGAGCGGGGGCCGAATGAGCAGTTCTTC
TRBD2	-	TRBV27	TRBJ2-1	17	CASSPLPLAGGYNEQFF	TGTGCCAGCAGTCCCCTCCCTCTAGCGGGGGGCTACAATGAGCAGTTCTTC
-	-	TRBV29-1	TRBJ1-5	14	CSVEARGINQPQHF	TGCAGCGTTGAAGCCCGAGGAATCAATCAGCCCCAGCATTTT
-	-	TRBV27	TRBJ2-1	12	CASSLSMNEQFF	TGTGCCAGCAGTTTATCGATGAATGAGCAGTTCTTC
TRBD1	-	TRBV6-6	TRBJ1-1	12	CASSGQGTEAFF	TGTGCCAGCAGTGGACAGGGAACTGAAGCTTTCTTT
-	once	TRBV25-1	TRBJ1-6	13	CASSVRINSPLHF	TGTGCCAGCAGTGTACGGATTAATTCACCCCTCCACTTT
-	-	TRBV9	TRBJ2-3	12	CASSIPTDTQYF	TGTGCCAGCAGCATTCCCACAGATACGCAGTATTTT
-	-	TRBV6-6	TRBJ1-4	13	CASGTSPNEKLFF	TGTGCCAGCGGTACTTCTCCCAATGAAAAACTGTTTTTT
-	-	TRBV25-1	TRBJ2-3	16	CASSQSGTLYHHTQYF	TGTGCCAGCAGTCAATCCGGGACTCTATACCACCATACGCAGTATTTT
-	-	TRBV5-1	TRBJ2-1	15	CASSLRDWSNNEQFF	TGCGCCAGCAGCCTACGGGACTGGAGCAACAATGAGCAGTTCTTC
-	-	TRBV7-2	TRBJ2-5	14	CATQGSPTQETQYF	TGTGCCACTCAGGGAAGCCCCACTCAAGAGACCCAGTACTTC
TRBD1	-	TRBV27	TRBJ2-7	13	CASSLQGVYEQYF	TGTGCCAGCAGCCTGCAGGGGGTCTACGAGCAGTACTTC
-	-	TRBV28	TRBJ2-7	14	CASNNIAPGYEQYF	TGTGCCAGCAATAACATAGCGCCGGGATACGAGCAGTACTTC
-	-	TRBV7-9	TRBJ2-7	13	CAIIFSSGYEQYF	TGTGCCATCATTTTTTCTTCCGGGTACGAGCAGTACTTC
-	-	TRBV7-8	TRBJ1-5	15	CASSSGRGLNQPQHF	TGTGCCAGCAGCTCAGGTCGGGGCCTTAATCAGCCCCAGCATTTT
-	-	TRBV7-8	TRBJ2-5	14	CASSLDGGRETQYF	TGTGCCAGCAGCCTGGACGGGGGCAGGGAGACCCAGTACTTC
-	-	TRBV7-9	TRBJ1-2	15	CASSLAGRANYGYTF	TGTGCCAGCAGCTTAGCCGGTAGAGCTAACTATGGCTACACCTTC
-	-	TRBV18	TRBJ2-5	11	CASSGQETQYF	TGTGCCAGCTCGGGTCAAGAGACCCAGTACTTC
TRBD2	-	TRBV4-2	TRBJ2-2	17	CASSRREGSTNTGELFF	TGTGCCAGCAGCCGAAGGGAGGGGAGCACGAACACCGGGGAGCTGTTTTTT
-	-	TRBV9	TRBJ1-5	15	CASSVGGGRNQPQHF	TGTGCCAGCAGCGTAGGTGGGGGACGCAATCAGCCCCAGCATTTT
-	-	TRBV7-9	TRBJ1-5	15	CASSLLGVTEQPQHF	TGTGCCAGCAGCTTATTGGGGGTTACAGAACAGCCCCAGCATTTT
-	-	TRBV6-6	TRBJ1-5	13	CPPRRANNQPQHF	TGTCCGCCCCGCCGTGCGAACAATCAGCCCCAGCATTTT
-	-	TRBV6-1	TRBJ2-5	13	CASSLSSEETQYF	TGTGCCAGCAGTTTGAGTTCAGAAGAGACCCAGTACTTC
TRBD2	-	TRBV6-5	TRBJ2-3	14	CTAGGRTSTDTQYF	TGTACGGCGGGCGGGAGGACTAGCACAGATACGCAGTATTTT
TRBD1	-	TRBV4-3	TRBJ2-7	17	CASSQDQGQGASYEQYF	TGCGCCAGCAGCCAAGATCAAGGACAGGGGGCCTCCTACGAGCAGTACTTC
-	-	TRBV30	TRBJ1-3	13	CAWSAEAGNTIYF	TGTGCCTGGAGTGCCGAAGCTGGAAACACCATATATTTT
-	once	TRBV28	TRBJ2-7	13	CASRLGLAYEQYF	TGTGCCAGCAGACTAGGGCTAGCTTACGAGCAGTACTTC
TRBD2	-	TRBV9	TRBJ2-5	16	CASSVDASGAQETQYF	TGTGCCAGCAGCGTAGACGCTAGCGGAGCCCAAGAGACCCAGTACTTC
-	-	TRBV6-5	TRBJ1-2	16	CASSYLTSNLPYGYTF	TGTGCCAGCAGTTACCTCACATCCAACCTCCCCTATGGCTACACCTTC
TRBD1	once	TRBV5-8	TRBJ1-4	15	CASSPGDSRNEKLFF	TGTGCCAGCAGCCCGGGGGACAGCAGGAATGAAAAACTGTTTTTT
-	-	TRBV15	TRBJ2-7	14	CATRADGNSYEQYF	TGTGCCACCCGTGCCGACGGAAACTCCTACGAGCAGTACTTC
-	-	TRBV7-2	TRBJ1-1	14	CASSFFSTTTEAFF	TGTGCCAGCAGCTTCTTTTCGACCACCACTGAAGCTTTCTTT
TRBD1	-	TRBV30	TRBJ1-5	15	CAWSDRDRINQPQHF	TGTGCTTGGAGTGACCGGGACAGGATTAATCAGCCCCAGCATTTT
-	once	TRBV5-6	TRBJ2-3	16	CASSPTRAPSTDTQYF	TGTGCCAGCAGCCCCACGCGGGCCCCTAGCACAGATACGCAGTATTTT
TRBD1	-	TRBV15	TRBJ2-7	16	CATSRGQGTAPYEQYF	TGTGCCACCAGCAGAGGCCAAGGGACAGCACCCTACGAGCAGTACTTC
-	-	TRBV10-3	TRBJ1-6	12	CAISEGNSPLHF	TGTGCCATCAGTGAGGGTAATTCACCCCTCCACTTT
TRBD1	once	TRBV10-3	TRBJ1-5	14	CAISTGERNQPQHF	TGTGCCATCAGCACAGGGGAGCGCAATCAGCCCCAGCATTTT
-	-	TRBV18	TRBJ2-3	14	CASSPDLDTDTQYF	TGTGCCAGCTCACCCGATCTTGACACAGATACGCAGTATTTT
-	once	TRBV27	TRBJ2-4	18	CASSSLPGTTPHQNIQYF	TGTGCCAGCAGTTCCCTCCCCGGGACAACCCCGCACCAAAACATTCAGTACTTC
TRBD2	-	TRBV7-8	TRBJ2-1	17	CASSLDRGGLSYNEQFF	TGTGCCAGCAGCTTAGATCGGGGGGGCCTCTCCTACAATGAGCAGTTCTTC
-	once	TRBV6-5	TRBJ1-1	12	CASSYRYTEAFF	TGTGCCAGCAGTTACAGGTACACTGAAGCTTTCTTT
-	-	TRBV11-2	TRBJ1-1	15	CASSLEGPTNTEAFF	TGTGCCAGCAGCTTAGAGGGACCTACGAACACTGAAGCTTTCTTT
-	-	TRBV11-2	TRBJ1-2	14	CASSYPGGLYGYTF	TGTGCCAGCAGCTACCCCGGGGGACTATATGGCTACACCTTC
-	-	TRBV30	TRBJ1-1	15	CAWTKQGPLNTEAFF	TGTGCCTGGACCAAACAGGGACCCTTGAACACTGAAGCTTTCTTT
TRBD2	-	TRBV7-2	TRBJ2-3	17	CASSLVRGLARGDTQYF	TGTGCCAGCAGCTTAGTTAGGGGACTAGCTCGTGGAGATACGCAGTATTTT